This T cell receptor (beta chain) was captured by sequencing in a study of T cell responses to AZD1222 COVID-19 vaccine (dated by TCRdb to 2020 to 2022). Looking at the study overall: AZD1222 recipients given second doses at about 4 weeks or at about 12 weeks were pooled, since spike-specific TCR depth and breadth were not found to differ between the two schedules. A total of under 250 trial participants underwent TCR sequencing, of whom roughly 210 had received two doses of AZD1222 and approximately 26 had received two doses of the MenACWY control vaccine. Trial participants were enrolled by age into subgroups of 18-55, 56-69 and 70-plus years, and around 150, 28 and 57 TCR-sequenced participants, respectively, were included in these subgroups. Broader findings and caveats from the paper: Epitopes outside the regions mutated in the B.1.351 and B.1.1.7 variants were reportedly recognized by nearly half of the unique spike-specific TCRs. Most participants were white British and females outnumbered males, and the authors suggested that clonal diversity may have been underestimated. CD4 TCRs associated with the vaccine covered the entire spike protein, and the dominant responses were in regions 160-218 and 743-854. In the small 56-69-year group, the increase in depth fell short of significance, most likely because of low power. Spike-specific TCR breadth and depth rose significantly after two AZD1222 doses compared with day 0 and with MenACWY recipients. No day 14 peak-response samples were available, so repertoires were characterized only after the peak T cell response. Conclusions about previously exposed vaccinees are limited, since just a handful of AZD1222 recipients were seropositive for SARS-CoV-2 at baseline.

The time point tag for this specimen amounts to: baseline before first vaccination. The vaccinee samples were drawn from two UK trials, COV001 and COV002, one of which was a single-blind randomized controlled phase 2/3 trial testing AZD1222 (ChAdOx1 nCoV-19) in healthy adults. For TCRbeta chain sequencing, PBMC samples were collected from trial participants at day 0 and at day 28 after the second dose. About this clone: The antigen it binds to is not known. Compared with germline, one end of the junction differs, possibly owing to a read error.

The CDR3 regions of human TCRbeta chains were analyzed by immunosequencing. As for how the authors treated the data: TCRs in the repertoires were compared against a reference library of SARS-CoV-2-specific TCRs that had been generated with the MIRA antigen-specificity platform. Breadth was defined as the fraction of unique TCRs that were SARS-CoV-2-associated, and depth was defined as the fraction of total T cells that were SARS-CoV-2-associated. Using the MIRA data, every spike-specific TCR was mapped to the spike region that the TCR reacted to and assigned to either a CD4 or a CD8 class. Log10-transformed breadth and depth values were compared by one-way ANOVA with Sidak's multiple comparisons tests. As stored in TCRdb, this immuneACCESS dataset retains in-frame rearrangements with V and J assigned. A fraction of the clones does not appear; measured against another copy, unresolved V genes explain less than half of the discrepancy, and the remainder lacks a known reason. That table furnishes V, J and clone size, whereas the DNA furnished D and trimming. A total of a few hundred thousand clones appear in this sample, approximately 95% of them only once. Clones ranked in the top ten supply 0.55% of the sample.

From the cysteine through the phenylalanine, the CDR3 covers 18 amino acids. The sequence is cut down to CDR3 DNA, 54 bases in frame from base 1. From the germline V gene, CDR1 is SGHTA and CDR2 is FQGTGA. Sequences were derived from peripheral blood, sampled on day 0 of AZD1222 vaccination. The rearranged segments are TRBV7-3 and TRBJ2-7, with 13 bases aligning to TRBD2. The clonotype was recovered from an adult in good health. The DNA sequence is TGTGCCAGCAGTTTAACGGGACTAGCGGGATACTCCACCTACGAGCAGTACTTC. This is translated as CASSLTGLAGYSTYEQYF.